This T cell receptor (beta chain) was sequenced in a study of fetal regulatory T cell absence and autoimmunity. In this sample, this clone turned up a few times. Antigen specificity is unknown. The survey-level immunoSEQ assay was used. Sequencing was performed with immunoSEQ multiplex PCR; in TCRdb, only in-frame clones are kept and a portion is missing. The sample lists around 100,000 clones, 60% to 80% occurring once. Points from the study as a whole: Cord blood and pancreas showed broadly similar TRB gene family usage.

Germline V gives CDR1 SGHNT, CDR2 YYREEE (reference sequence). Trimming removed 5 bases at V and 0 bases at J, with 5 bases between. The CDR3 contains 12 residues. The TCR originated in a male donor with IPEX syndrome. Sequencing was done on a sample of pancreas tissue. The rearrangement joins TRBV5-4 to TRBJ1-1; no reliable D call. In DNA, the CDR3 is TGTGCCAGCAGGACCGTGAACACTGAAGCTTTCTTT. It codes for CASRTVNTEAFF.